What follows are 2 T cell receptor beta chains derived from one specimen sequenced in a study of Ad26.COV2.S vaccination and SARS-CoV-2 variants. Sequencing was performed with immunoSEQ multiplex PCR; in TCRdb, only in-frame clones are kept and a portion is missing. Of about 350,000 clones listed, under 95% were seen once; the top ten hold 3% to 5%. Sequences were derived from peripheral blood, sampled after recovery from COVID-19. These receptors were obtained from a human donor who had recovered from COVID-19.

The chain links TRBV12-3 or TRBV12-4 to TRBJ2-5; a possible D gene is TRBD2 (6 bases). This CDR3 spans 13 amino acids. V lost 7 bases to trimming and J lost 4 bases, with 13 bases between them. The CDR3 bases are TGTGCCAGCACCTGGCGCGGGGCAGAGACCCAGTACTTC. Translating gives CASTWRGAETQYF.

The genes are TRBV18 and TRBJ1-1; D ambiguous. The CDR3 is made up of 16 amino acids. V was trimmed by 4 bases and J by 1 base, leaving 16 bases between them. The germline CDR1 and CDR2 sequences are KGHSH and LQKENI. CDR3 protein: CASSRSEVWQNTEAFF. DNA of the CDR3: TGTGCCAGCTCACGATCCGAGGTTTGGCAGAACACTGAAGCTTTCTTT. Filled out from reference TRBV18 and TRBJ1-1, the complete variable domain reads NAGVMQNPRHLVRRRGQEARLRCSPMKGHSHVYWYRQLPEEGLKFMVYLQKENIIDESGMPKERFSAEFPKEGPSILRIQQVVRGDSAAYFCASSRSEVWQNTEAFFGQGTRLTVV.